Shown below are 7 T cell receptor beta chains from a single sample sequenced in a study of spatial heterogeneity in lung cancer. Time point defined: blood at routine non-recurrence follow-up after resection. A single record per CDR3 protein comes from TCRdb applying MiXCR to the 5' RACE reads. Of roughly 72,000 distinct CDR3 sequences in the sample, 8% to 9.5% were seen once. Material: PBMCs, obtained at follow-up. These TCRs come from a female donor with early-stage non-small cell lung cancer.

This sequence joins TRBV2 and TRBJ1-5, with D possibly being TRBD1 (6 bases). Germline V lookup: CDR1 SNHLY, CDR2 FYNNEI. The germline V and J ends were trimmed by 0 bases and 2 bases, with 11 bases remaining between them. The length of the CDR3 is 16 residues. CDR3 DNA: TGTGCCAGCAGTGAAGCGGTAGGGGGGCGCAATCAGCCCCAGCATTTT. This gives the protein CASSEAVGGRNQPQHF.

This clonotype showed up many times. The chain has TRBV2 and TRBJ2-1; perhaps D is TRBD1 or TRBD2 (6 bases each). V gave up 9 bases and J gave up 6 bases, with 15 bases separating them. Per germline, CDR1 SNHLY and CDR2 FYNNEI. The CDR3 is 13 residues long. CDR3 bases: TGTGCCAGGGGGGGCCGACGCCTCAATGAGCAGTTCTTC. It translates to CARGGRRLNEQFF.

The V call is TRBV6-5, the J call TRBJ2-7; D not resolved. Germline CDR1 MNHEY, CDR2 SVGAGI. V was cut by 2 bases and J by 3 bases, with 14 bases left in between. CDR3 length: 15 amino acids. CDR3 sequence: CASSYDTAQLYEQYF. The CDR3 DNA sequence: TGTGCCAGCAGTTACGATACGGCACAACTCTACGAGCAGTACTTC.

This clonotype was recorded at least ten times. The rearrangement uses TRBV18 and TRBJ2-1, with TRBD2 as a possible D gene (7 bases). CDR3 length: 15 amino acids. Germline CDR1 KGHSH, CDR2 LQKENI. Between the trimmed V and J ends, which lost 2 bases and 7 bases, there was a span of 15 bases. CDR3 DNA sequence: TGTGCCAGCTCACCAGGGGTACAGGGAGGGAATGAGCAGTTCTTC. Its protein is CASSPGVQGGNEQFF.

The J gene is TRBJ1-3, the V gene TRBV12-3 or TRBV12-4; tentative D call: TRBD1 (6 bases). This CDR3 comprises 14 residues. The V gene lost 8 bases and the J gene lost 7 bases, with 18 bases spanning the gap. CDR3 region: CASASTGAGNTIYF. Here the CDR3 DNA reads TGTGCCAGCGCGTCGACAGGAGCGGGGAACACCATATATTTT.

This clonotype has at least ten counts. The V gene is TRBV7-9, the J gene TRBJ1-5, with 10 bases matching TRBD1. Germline CDR1 is SEHNR and CDR2 is FQNEAQ (reference sequence). V trimming: 4 bases; J trimming: 6 bases; junction bases outside the gene matches: 9. The length of the CDR3 is 16 residues. The CDR3, as DNA: TGTGCCAGCAGCTCAACCGGGACAGGGGAGATTCAGCCCCAGCATTTT. Protein: CASSSTGTGEIQPQHF.

This chain joins TRBV14 and TRBJ2-1; D uncertain. Germline assignment: CDR1 SGHDN and CDR2 FVKESK. This CDR3 contains 13 residues. V was cut by 4 bases and J by 2 bases, with 6 bases left in between. CDR3 in amino acids: CASSPGPYNEQFF. CDR3 in DNA: TGTGCCAGCAGCCCCGGCCCCTACAATGAGCAGTTCTTC.